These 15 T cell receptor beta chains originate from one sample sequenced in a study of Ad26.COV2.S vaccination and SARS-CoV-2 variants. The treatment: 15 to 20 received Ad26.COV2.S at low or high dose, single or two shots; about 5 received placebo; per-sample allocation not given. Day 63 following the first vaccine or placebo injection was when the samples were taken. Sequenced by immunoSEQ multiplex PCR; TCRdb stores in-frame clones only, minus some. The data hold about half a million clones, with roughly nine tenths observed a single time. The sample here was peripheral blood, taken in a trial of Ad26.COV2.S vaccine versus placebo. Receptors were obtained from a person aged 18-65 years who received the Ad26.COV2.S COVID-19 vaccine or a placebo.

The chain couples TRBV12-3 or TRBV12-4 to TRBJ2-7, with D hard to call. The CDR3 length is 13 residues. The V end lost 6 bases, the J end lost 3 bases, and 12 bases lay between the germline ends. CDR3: CASSGRRNYEQYF. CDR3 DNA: TGTGCCAGCAGCGGACGACGGAACTACGAGCAGTACTTC.

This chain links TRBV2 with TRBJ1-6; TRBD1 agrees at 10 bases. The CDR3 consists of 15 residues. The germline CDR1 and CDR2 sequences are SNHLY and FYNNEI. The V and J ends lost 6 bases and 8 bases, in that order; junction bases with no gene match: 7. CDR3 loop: CASRGDRGSDSPLHF. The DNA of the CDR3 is TGTGCCAGCAGAGGGGACAGGGGAAGCGATTCACCCCTCCACTTT.

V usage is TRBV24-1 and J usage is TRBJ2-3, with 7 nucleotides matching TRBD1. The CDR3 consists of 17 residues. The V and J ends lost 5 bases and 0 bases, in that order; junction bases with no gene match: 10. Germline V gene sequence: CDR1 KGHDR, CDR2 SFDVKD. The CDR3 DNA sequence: TGTGCCACCAGTGCCGGAAGTGAGGGGGCCAGCACAGATACGCAGTATTTT. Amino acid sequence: CATSAGSEGASTDTQYF.

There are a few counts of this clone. The CDR3 is CASSLSGLAGFNEQYF. The CDR3 DNA is TGTGCCAGCAGTTTATCGGGACTAGCGGGATTTAACGAGCAGTACTTC. This rearrangement joins TRBV27 to TRBJ2-7; 13 positions agree with TRBD2. Germline-derived CDR1 and CDR2 are MNHEY and SMNVEV (reference sequence). The CDR3 spans 16 residues. The V and J ends lost 0 bases and 5 bases, in that order; junction bases with no gene match: 4.

The chain's CDR3 is CASSLTPDGVISPLHF. CDR3 nucleotides: TGTGCCAGCAGCTTGACCCCGGACGGGGTTATTTCACCCCTCCACTTT. The chain joins TRBV5-6 to TRBJ1-6; D ambiguous. CDR3 length equals 16 residues. V lost 1 base to trimming and J lost 9 bases, with 17 bases between them. CDR1 and CDR2 from the germline V gene are SGHDT and YYEEEE. The entire variable domain, with the rest obtained from reference TRBV5-6 and TRBJ1-6, is as follows: DAGVTQSPTHLIKTRGQQVTLRCSPKSGHDTVSWYQQALGQGPQFIFQYYEEEERQRGNFPDRFSGHQFPNYSSELNVNALLLGDSALYLCASSLTPDGVISPLHFGNGTRLTVT.

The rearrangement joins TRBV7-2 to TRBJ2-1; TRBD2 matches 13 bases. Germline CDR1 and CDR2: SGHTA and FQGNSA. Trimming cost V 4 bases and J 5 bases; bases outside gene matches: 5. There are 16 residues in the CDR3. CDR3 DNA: TGTGCCAGCAGCTCACAGGGACTAGCGGGGAACAATGAGCAGTTCTTC. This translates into CASSSQGLAGNNEQFF.

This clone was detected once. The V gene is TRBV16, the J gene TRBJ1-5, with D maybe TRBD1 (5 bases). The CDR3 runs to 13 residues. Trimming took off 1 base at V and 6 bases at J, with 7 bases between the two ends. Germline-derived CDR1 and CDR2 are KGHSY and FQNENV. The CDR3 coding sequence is TGTGCCAGCAGCCAATTCGGGGGTCAGCCCCAGCATTTT. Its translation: CASSQFGGQPQHF. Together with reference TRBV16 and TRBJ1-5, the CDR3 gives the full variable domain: GEEVAQTPKHLVRGEGQKAKLYCAPIKGHSYVFWYQQVLKNEFKFLISFQNENVFDETGMPKERFSAKCLPNSPCSLEIQATKLEDSAVYFCASSQFGGQPQHFGDGTRLSIL.

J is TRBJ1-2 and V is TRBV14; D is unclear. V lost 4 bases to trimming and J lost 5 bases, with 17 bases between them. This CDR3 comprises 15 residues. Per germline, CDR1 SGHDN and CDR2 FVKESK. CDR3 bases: TGTGCCAGCAGCCCGCGGACTGCCGTAGGGTATGGCTACACCTTC. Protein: CASSPRTAVGYGYTF.

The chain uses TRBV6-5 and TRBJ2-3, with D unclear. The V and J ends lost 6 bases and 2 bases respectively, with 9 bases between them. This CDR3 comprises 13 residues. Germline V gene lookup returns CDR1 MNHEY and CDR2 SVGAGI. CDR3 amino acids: CASRPDPTDTQYF. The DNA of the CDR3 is TGTGCCAGCAGGCCGGACCCCACAGATACGCAGTATTTT.

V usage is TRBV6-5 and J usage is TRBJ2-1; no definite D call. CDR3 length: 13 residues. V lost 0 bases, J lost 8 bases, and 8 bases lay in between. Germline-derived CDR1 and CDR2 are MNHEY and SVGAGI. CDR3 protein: CASSYSNIHEQFF. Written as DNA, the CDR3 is TGTGCCAGCAGTTACTCAAACATCCATGAGCAGTTCTTC.

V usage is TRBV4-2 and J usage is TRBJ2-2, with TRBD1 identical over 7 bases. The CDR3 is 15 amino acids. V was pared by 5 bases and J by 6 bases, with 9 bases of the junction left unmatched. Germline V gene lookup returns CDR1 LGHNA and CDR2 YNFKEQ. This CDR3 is CASSYSTGKSGELFF. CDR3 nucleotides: TGTGCCAGCAGCTACTCGACAGGGAAGTCCGGGGAGCTGTTTTTT.

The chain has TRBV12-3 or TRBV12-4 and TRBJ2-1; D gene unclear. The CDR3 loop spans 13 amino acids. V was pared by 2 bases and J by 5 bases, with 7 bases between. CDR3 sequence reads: CASSLPGHNEQFF. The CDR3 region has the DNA TGTGCCAGCAGTTTACCAGGACACAATGAGCAGTTCTTC.

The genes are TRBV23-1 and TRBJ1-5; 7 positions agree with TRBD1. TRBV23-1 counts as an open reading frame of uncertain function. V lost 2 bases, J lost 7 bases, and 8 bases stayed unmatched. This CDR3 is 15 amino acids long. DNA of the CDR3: TGCGCCAGCAGTCAACCAGGGGGAATAGGGCAGCCCCAGCATTTT. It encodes CASSQPGGIGQPQHF.

The CDR3 spells CASSPPAKNIQYF. CDR3 DNA sequence: TGTGCCAGCAGTCCCCCGGCCAAAAACATTCAGTACTTC. The chain has TRBV6-5 and TRBJ2-4; D is ambiguous. This CDR3 is built from 13 residues. Trimming took off 5 bases at V and 1 base at J, with 6 bases between the two ends. The germline V gene has CDR1 MNHEY and CDR2 SVGAGI.

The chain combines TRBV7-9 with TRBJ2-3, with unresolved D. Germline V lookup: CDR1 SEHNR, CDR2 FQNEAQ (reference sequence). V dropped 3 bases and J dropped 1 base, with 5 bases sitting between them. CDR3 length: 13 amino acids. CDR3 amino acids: CASSFSGTDTQYF. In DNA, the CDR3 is TGTGCCAGCAGCTTTTCAGGCACAGATACGCAGTATTTT.